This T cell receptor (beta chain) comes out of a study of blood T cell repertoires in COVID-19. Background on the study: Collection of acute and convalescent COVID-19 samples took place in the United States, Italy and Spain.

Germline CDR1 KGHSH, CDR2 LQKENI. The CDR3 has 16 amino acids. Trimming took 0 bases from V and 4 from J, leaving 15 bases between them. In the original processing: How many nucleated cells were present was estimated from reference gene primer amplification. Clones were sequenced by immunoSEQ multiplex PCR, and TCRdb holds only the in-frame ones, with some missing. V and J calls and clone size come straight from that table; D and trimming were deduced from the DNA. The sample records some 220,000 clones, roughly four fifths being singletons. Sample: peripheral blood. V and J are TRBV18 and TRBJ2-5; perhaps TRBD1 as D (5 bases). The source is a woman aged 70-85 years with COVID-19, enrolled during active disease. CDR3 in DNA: TGTGCCAGCTCACCACCAGGGCTGCAGGGTGGAGAGACCCAGTACTTC. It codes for CASSPPGLQGGETQYF.